One T cell receptor (beta chain) is described in this entry. The CDR3 sequence is 13 residues long. The method was immunoSEQ multiplex PCR; TCRdb's version includes in-frame clones alone and lacks a portion of them. The table records 200,000 to 250,000 clones, 80% to 90% of them present only once. The data stem from a study of blood T cell repertoires in COVID-19. Whole-study context: Acute and convalescent COVID-19 specimens originated in the United States, Italy and Spain.

The V gene is TRBV21-1, the J gene TRBJ1-2. TRBV21-1 is designated a pseudogene. The sequence came from a woman older than 75 with COVID-19, enrolled during active disease. Material for sequencing was peripheral blood. CDR3 region: CASSKAGSYGYTF. The CDR3 nucleotides are TGTGCCAGCAGCAAAGCAGGGAGCTATGGCTACACCTTC.